The sequence of this T cell receptor (beta chain) was determined in a study of blood T cell repertoires in COVID-19. Profiling relied on immunoSEQ multiplex PCR, and the TCRdb table lists in-frame clones only, not all of them. The profile shows approximately 100,000 clones, roughly 76% of them singletons. The receptor was isolated from a human donor in a cohort sampled during active COVID-19. Sequenced sample: peripheral blood.

Written as DNA, the CDR3 is TGTGCCAGCAGCTTACCCAGGATGAGCTCTGGAAACACCATATATTTT. Its protein product is CASSLPRMSSGNTIYF. The chain joins TRBV5-5 to TRBJ1-3; D gene ambiguous. Germline CDR1 reads SGHKS; CDR2 reads YYEKEE (reference sequence). This CDR3 has 16 residues. V was shortened by 2 bases and J by 0 bases, with 12 bases between the two germline ends. Drawing the rest from reference TRBV5-5 and TRBJ1-3, the complete variable domain is DAGVTQSPTHLIKTRGQQVTLRCSPISGHKSVSWYQQVLGQGPQFIFQYYEKEERGRGNFPDRFSARQFPNYSSELNVNALLLGDSALYLCASSLPRMSSGNTIYFGEGSWLTVV.